These 7 T cell receptor beta chains were sequenced from one sample in a study of T cell responses to AZD1222 COVID-19 vaccine. Here immunoSEQ multiplex PCR was the method, and the copy in TCRdb shows in-frame clones only, minus some. The data hold about 160,000 clones, with less than 95% observed a single time. The sample here was peripheral blood, taken on day 0 of AZD1222 vaccination. The origin of the receptors is an adult in good health.

The chain recombines TRBV19 with TRBJ1-2; no clear D gene. This CDR3 is built from 16 residues. Between the trimmed V and J ends, which lost 0 bases and 8 bases, there was a span of 19 bases. Germline V CDR1 and CDR2: LNHDA, SQIVND (reference sequence). The CDR3 nucleotides read TGTGCCAGTAGTATAGATCATGGTATGCCTTTTTGGGGCTACACCTTC. Translating it yields CASSIDHGMPFWGYTF.

This chain links TRBV5-1 with TRBJ2-2; 8 nucleotides match TRBD2. The germline V gene encodes CDR1 SGHRS and CDR2 YFSETQ. The CDR3 runs to 15 residues. Trimming cost V 5 bases and J 0 bases; bases outside gene matches: 3. The CDR3 here is CASSRLASNTGELFF. CDR3 sequence (DNA): TGCGCCAGCAGTCGACTAGCGTCGAACACCGGGGAGCTGTTTTTT.

The CDR3 DNA sequence: TGTGCCAGCAGCCAAGACGGGACAGACTATGGCTACACCTTC. Protein sequence: CASSQDGTDYGYTF. V usage is TRBV4-2 and J usage is TRBJ1-2, with TRBD1 matching over 7 bases. This CDR3 is 14 amino acids long. The V gene's germline CDR1 is LGHNA and CDR2 YNFKEQ. Unmatched junction bases numbered 1, after V lost 0 bases and J lost 3 bases.

The chain joins TRBV29-1 to TRBJ2-2; TRBD1 matches 7 bases. Germline CDR1 SQVTM, CDR2 ANQGSEA. V shed 5 bases, J shed 6 bases, and the junction held 6 bases outside the gene matches. The CDR3 extends over 13 amino acids. This chain's CDR3 is CSVRQGTAGELFF. The CDR3 nucleotides are TGCAGCGTTCGACAGGGAACGGCCGGGGAGCTGTTTTTT.

The chain joins TRBV5-5 to TRBJ2-7; the match to TRBD1 covers 9 bases. This CDR3 is built from 14 residues. CDR1 and CDR2 (germline): SGHKS, YYEKEE (reference sequence). After removal of 3 bases from V and 0 bases from J, the junction contained 1 base not matched to a gene. The CDR3 DNA follows: TGTGCCAGCAGCTCGACAGGGGGCTCCTACGAGCAGTACTTC. Amino acid sequence: CASSSTGGSYEQYF.

The CDR3 sequence is CASSATSGRPYEQYF. The CDR3 coding sequence is TGCGCCAGCAGTGCCACTAGCGGGAGGCCTTACGAGCAGTACTTC. This chain uses TRBV10-1 with TRBJ2-7; 12 bases are a match to TRBD2. Germline CDR1 WNHNN, CDR2 SYGVQD (reference sequence). V trimming: 4 bases; J trimming: 4 bases; junction bases outside the gene matches: 5. This CDR3 has 15 residues.

The V call is TRBV30, the J call TRBJ2-7; tentative D call: TRBD2 (6 bases). The CDR3 spans 14 residues. V was clipped by 0 bases and J by 0 bases, with 9 bases between them. Germline V gene lookup returns CDR1 GTSNPN and CDR2 SVGIG (reference sequence). This CDR3 reads CAWSVGGISYEQYF. CDR3 sequence (DNA): TGTGCCTGGAGTGTAGGAGGGATCTCCTACGAGCAGTACTTC. The full variable domain, completed using reference TRBV30 and TRBJ2-7, is SQTIHQWPATLVQPVGSPLSLECTVEGTSNPNLYWYRQAAGRGLQLLFYSVGIGQISSEVPQNLSASRPQDRQFILSSKKLLLSDSGFYLCAWSVGGISYEQYFGPGTRLTVT.